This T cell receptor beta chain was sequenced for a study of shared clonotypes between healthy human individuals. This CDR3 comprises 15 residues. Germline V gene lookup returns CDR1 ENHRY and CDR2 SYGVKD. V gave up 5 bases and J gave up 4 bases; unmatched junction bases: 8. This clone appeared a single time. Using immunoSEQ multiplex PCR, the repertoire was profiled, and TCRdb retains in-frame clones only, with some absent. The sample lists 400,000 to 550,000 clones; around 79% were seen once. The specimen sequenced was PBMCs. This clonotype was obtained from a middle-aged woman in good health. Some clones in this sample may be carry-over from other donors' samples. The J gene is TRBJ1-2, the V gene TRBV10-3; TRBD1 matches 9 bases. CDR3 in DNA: TGTGCCATCAGTAGGGACAGGGATATTCTCTATGGCTACACCTTC. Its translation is CAISRDRDILYGYTF.